A single sample gave rise to the 30 T cell receptor beta chains below, sequenced in a study of blood T cells in healthy people across ages. A J-beta primer mix and a sample-barcoded 5' primer were used in a second PCR of roughly 7 to 12 cycles. TCRdb re-analysed the 5' RACE reads in MiXCR, keeping a single row per CDR3 protein. The data contain around 970,000 distinct CDR3 sequences, roughly half of them singletons. Sequencing was done on a sample of blood. The receptors were gathered from a woman aged 60-75 years in good health.

This rearrangement joins TRBV27 to TRBJ2-1; D gene uncertain. V shed 3 bases and J shed 0 bases, with 9 bases lying between them. CDR1 and CDR2 from the germline V gene are MNHEY and SMNVEV (reference sequence). The CDR3 is made up of 15 amino acids. The CDR3 DNA sequence: TGTGCCAGCAGTTTGGGGATGAACTCCTACAATGAGCAGTTCTTC. This sequence encodes CASSLGMNSYNEQFF.

In this sample, this clonotype turned up a few times. This chain connects TRBV2 to TRBJ2-6; D not resolved. The CDR3 is 13 amino acids. The germline V and J ends were trimmed by 10 bases and 0 bases, with 7 bases remaining between them. Germline CDR1 SNHLY, CDR2 FYNNEI. The CDR3 reads CAKSRSGANVLTF. For the CDR3, the DNA is TGTGCCAAGAGCCGCTCTGGGGCCAACGTCCTGACTTTC.

The chain carries TRBV7-9 and TRBJ2-1; 7 bases map to TRBD1. The CDR3 runs to 13 residues. Germline CDR1 is SEHNR and CDR2 is FQNEAQ (reference sequence). V lost 0 bases and J lost 15; bases outside the gene matches: 8. CDR3 DNA sequence: TGTGCCAGCAGCTTAGCGGCTACAGGGGTCGCGTTCTTC. Translated, it gives CASSLAATGVAFF.

This CDR3 is CASSQVVLAGIADTQYF. In DNA, the CDR3 is TGTGCCAGCAGTCAAGTGGTACTAGCGGGAATCGCAGATACGCAGTATTTT. The gene calls are TRBV28 and TRBJ2-3; 10 nucleotides agree with TRBD2. This CDR3 is 17 amino acids long. The V gene end was trimmed by 5 bases and the J gene end by 4 bases; junction bases not matched to a gene: 12. Per germline, CDR1 MDHEN and CDR2 SYDVKM.

This clonotype appeared a few times. The gene calls are TRBV7-2 and TRBJ2-7; a weak D match, TRBD1 (6 bases). Per germline, CDR1 SGHTA and CDR2 FQGNSA. This CDR3 has 15 residues. V shed 0 bases and J shed 2 bases, with 11 bases lying between them. This CDR3 is CASSLAQGRPYEQYF. The CDR3 DNA reads TGTGCCAGCAGCTTAGCCCAGGGGCGACCCTACGAGCAGTACTTC.

This clonotype was observed a handful of times. The chain couples TRBV20-1 to TRBJ2-7, with a weak D call TRBD1 (6 bases). Germline V gene sequence: CDR1 DFQATT, CDR2 SNEGSKA (reference sequence). The CDR3 sequence is 11 residues long. V shed 8 bases and J shed 3 bases, with 11 bases lying between them. The CDR3 DNA reads TGCAGTACTGACAGGAGCTACGAGCAGTACTTC. The encoded protein is CSTDRSYEQYF.

This clonotype showed up just once. This chain uses TRBV7-9 with TRBJ2-1; 9 bases map to TRBD2. This CDR3 has 15 residues. Germline V gene sequence: CDR1 SEHNR, CDR2 FQNEAQ (reference sequence). The junction had 13 bases not matched to a gene; V was cut back by 7 bases and J by 9 bases. CDR3: CASTRREREVGEQFF. The DNA for the CDR3 is TGTGCCAGCACTAGACGGGAGCGGGAGGTAGGTGAGCAGTTCTTC.

This clonotype was seen only a few times. The chain combines TRBV4-3 with TRBJ2-6; D gene unclear. Trimming shortened V by 6 bases and J by 0 bases, and 12 bases separated the two germline ends. Germline-derived CDR1 and CDR2 are LGHNA and YSLEER. CDR3 length: 16 amino acids. CDR3 region: CASSQNGPSGANVLTF. The CDR3 DNA is TGCGCCAGCAGTCAGAACGGGCCCTCTGGGGCCAACGTCCTGACTTTC.

The J gene is TRBJ2-5, the V gene TRBV5-6; TRBD1 is a possible D gene (6 bases). CDR1 is SGHDT and CDR2 is YYEEEE in the germline V gene. This CDR3 has 14 residues. V was cut by 4 bases and J by 5 bases, with 15 bases left in between. The CDR3 nucleotides read TGTGCCAGCAGCATGACAGGACTCCAGGAGACCCAGTACTTC. This codes for CASSMTGLQETQYF.

There are a few counts of this clonotype. V usage is TRBV7-2 and J usage is TRBJ2-3; possible D gene TRBD2, 6 bases. This CDR3 spans 15 amino acids. The germline CDR1 and CDR2 sequences are SGHTA and FQGNSA. V shed 1 base and J shed 5 bases, with 13 bases lying between them. In DNA form, the CDR3 reads TGTGCCAGCAGCTTAGTATCTCTAGCGAGAGATACGCAGTATTTT. Its protein product is CASSLVSLARDTQYF.

The chain employs TRBV10-1 and TRBJ2-3, with D tentatively TRBD2 (6 bases). The germline V gene has CDR1 WNHNN and CDR2 SYGVQD (reference sequence). CDR3 length: 13 amino acids. Trimming cost V 2 bases and J 7 bases, with 10 bases left between them. The CDR3 coding sequence is TGCGCCAGCAGTGAGCCTAGCGAGTATACGCAGTATTTT. Encoded protein: CASSEPSEYTQYF.

This clonotype was seen more than once but under ten times. This CDR3 reads CASSFFRTAIGSSYEQYF. DNA of the CDR3: TGTGCCAGCAGCTTCTTCCGTACGGCTATTGGGTCATCCTACGAGCAGTACTTC. V is TRBV7-9 and J is TRBJ2-7; the D is unclear. Trimming took off 3 bases at V and 1 base at J, with 22 bases between the two ends. Germline CDR1 reads SEHNR; CDR2 reads FQNEAQ (reference sequence). The CDR3 spans 18 residues.

V is TRBV7-8 and J is TRBJ2-5; a weak D match, TRBD1 (7 bases). V was shortened by 5 bases and J by 5 bases, with 24 bases between the two germline ends. The germline V gene encodes CDR1 SGHVS and CDR2 FQNEAQ. The CDR3 length is 17 residues. DNA for the CDR3: TGTGCCAGCAGCCCGCTATGGAGGGGGCTTCGTAGGGAGACCCAGTACTTC. Translating it yields CASSPLWRGLRRETQYF.

V usage is TRBV12-3 or TRBV12-4 and J usage is TRBJ2-1, with TRBD1 matching 9 bases. The V gene end was trimmed by 8 bases and the J gene end by 4 bases; junction bases not matched to a gene: 12. The CDR3 length is 16 residues. The CDR3: CASGGPGTGIYNEQFF. The CDR3 DNA follows: TGTGCCAGCGGGGGTCCGGGGACAGGGATTTACAATGAGCAGTTCTTC.

This clonotype was seen a few times. One junction end disagrees with the germline gene, perhaps due to a read error. The J gene is TRBJ2-7, the V gene TRBV3-1; TRBD1 matches 8 bases. This CDR3 has 16 amino acids. The germline V gene has CDR1 LGHDT and CDR2 YNNKEL (reference sequence). The CDR3 sequence is CASTQLPGQVIYEQYF. Written as DNA, the CDR3 is TGTGCCAGCACCCAACTCCCGGGACAGGTGATCTACGAGCAGTACTTC.

The chain carries TRBV2 and TRBJ2-5, with no clear D. Trimming stripped 8 bases from V and 1 base from J, with 5 bases between. Germline V lookup: CDR1 SNHLY, CDR2 FYNNEI. CDR3 length: 11 amino acids. CDR3 DNA: TGTGCCAGCGGATTCCAAGAGACCCAGTACTTC. This gives the protein CASGFQETQYF.

V and J are TRBV12-3 or TRBV12-4 and TRBJ2-2; TRBD1 matches at 10 bases. V trimming: 6 bases; J trimming: 5 bases; junction bases outside the gene matches: 9. The CDR3 contains 16 residues. Here the CDR3 DNA reads TGTGCCAGCAGATACTGGACAGGGGGAGGAACCGGGGAGCTGTTTTTT. Translating gives CASRYWTGGGTGELFF.

This clonotype has just a few counts. V is TRBV2 and J is TRBJ1-6; TRBD1 aligns across 7 bases. This CDR3 has 15 residues. Germline V lookup: CDR1 SNHLY, CDR2 FYNNEI. V shed 6 bases, J shed 5 bases, and the junction held 7 bases outside the gene matches. In DNA, the CDR3 is TGTGCCAGCAGCAGACAGGGTTCGAATAATTCACCCCTCCACTTT. Protein product: CASSRQGSNNSPLHF.

The chain has TRBV3-1 and TRBJ1-2, with D possibly matching TRBD1 (5 bases). V dropped 0 bases and J dropped 8 bases, with 16 bases sitting between them. CDR3 size: 15 residues. Looked up from germline, CDR1 is LGHDT and CDR2 is YNNKEL (reference sequence). The CDR3 loop is CASSQDTRAGRGYTF. The CDR3 DNA follows: TGTGCCAGCAGCCAAGATACCAGGGCGGGACGCGGCTACACCTTC.

This clonotype was seen only a few times. V usage is TRBV2 and J usage is TRBJ2-7; D is uncertain. The J call may be mistaken, given a closer DNA end match to TRBJ2-5. The CDR3 extends over 13 amino acids. Germline CDR1 reads SNHLY; CDR2 reads FYNNEI. This CDR3 is CASSSEERETQYF. The CDR3 DNA is TGTGCCAGCAGTAGTGAGGAGAGAGAGACCCAGTACTTC.

This clonotype appeared a few times. V gene TRBV29-1 combines with J gene TRBJ2-5, with 9 bases matching TRBD2. The CDR3 is 13 amino acids. Germline V gene data show CDR1 as SQVTM and CDR2 as ANQGSEA. J was trimmed by 9 bases and V by 3 bases; bases with no gene match: 8. This CDR3 is CSVDTSGQGSQYF. The CDR3 nucleotides are TGCAGCGTTGATACTAGCGGGCAAGGGTCCCAGTACTTC.

This clonotype has only a few counts. The V and J genes are TRBV6-6 and TRBJ2-3; TRBD2 agrees at 9 bases. V lost 2 bases to trimming and J lost 4 bases; unmatched junction nucleotides: 4. From germline, CDR1 is MNHNY and CDR2 SVGAGI (reference sequence). The CDR3 extends over 15 amino acids. CDR3 bases: TGTGCCAGCAGTTACGGGACTAGCTATCCAGATACGCAGTATTTT. Translated: CASSYGTSYPDTQYF.

This chain joins TRBV6-1 and TRBJ2-1; perhaps TRBD2 as D (6 bases). Trimming removed 7 bases from V and 7 bases from J, with 23 bases in between. The CDR3 loop spans 16 amino acids. Germline V gene lookup returns CDR1 MNHNS and CDR2 SASEGT. The CDR3 sequence is CASMAQRRDKGNEQFF. The CDR3 DNA follows: TGTGCCAGCATGGCTCAACGGCGGGATAAGGGGAATGAGCAGTTCTTC.

V and J are TRBV7-2 and TRBJ2-4; 7 nucleotides match TRBD1. The CDR3 runs to 14 residues. The germline V gene has CDR1 SGHTA and CDR2 FQGNSA. Trimming removed 1 base from V and 7 bases from J; junction bases left unmatched: 4. In DNA form, the CDR3 reads TGTGCCAGCAGCTTAGGACAGGGTTATAACATTCAGTACTTC. Amino acid sequence: CASSLGQGYNIQYF.

V usage is TRBV18 and J usage is TRBJ2-5; D tentatively fits TRBD1 or TRBD2 (5 bases each). Germline V gene sequence: CDR1 KGHSH, CDR2 LQKENI. This CDR3 is 15 amino acids long. V was clipped by 3 bases and J by 1 base, with 12 bases between them. The CDR3 region has the DNA TGTGCCAGCTCACCTAGGGACGGGACCCAAGAGACCCAGTACTTC. It encodes CASSPRDGTQETQYF.

This clonotype was detected a few times. CDR3 loop: CASSFDRAYEQYF. CDR3 nucleotides: TGCGCCAGCAGCTTCGACAGGGCATACGAGCAGTACTTC. The genes are TRBV5-1 and TRBJ2-7; TRBD1 aligns across 7 bases. CDR3 size: 13 residues. V was pared by 2 bases and J by 4 bases, with 3 bases of the junction left unmatched. The germline V gene encodes CDR1 SGHRS and CDR2 YFSETQ.

This chain joins TRBV20-1 and TRBJ2-1, with 7 bases matching TRBD2. V shed 5 bases and J 12 bases; nucleotides not matched to a gene: 16. The CDR3 runs 14 residues. Germline CDR1 and CDR2: DFQATT and SNEGSKA (reference sequence). In DNA, the CDR3 is TGCAGTGCTCCCCAAGGCGGGAGTAAAGTGGGGCAGTTCTTC. Residues: CSAPQGGSKVGQFF.

The rearrangement uses TRBV11-2 and TRBJ2-3; 8 nucleotides line up with TRBD2. This CDR3 region has 16 residues. The J segment lost 10 bases and the V segment lost 8 bases, leaving 20 bases of the junction unmatched. Germline lookup yields CDR1 SGHAT and CDR2 FQNNGV. DNA for the CDR3: TGTGCCAGCGCGAGAAATACCGGGAGGGCCAGGGATGCGCAGTATTTT. Protein sequence: CASARNTGRARDAQYF. The full variable domain, in which reference TRBV11-2 and TRBJ2-3 provide the parts outside the CDR3, is EAGVAQSPRYKIIEKRQSVAFWCNPISGHATLYWYQQILGQGPKLLIQFQNNGVVDDSQLPKDRFSAERLKGVDSTLKIQPAKLEDSAVYLCASARNTGRARDAQYFGPGTRLTVL.

V is TRBV20-1 and J is TRBJ2-1; 9 nucleotides align to TRBD2. This CDR3 contains 14 residues. J was trimmed by 4 bases and V by 3 bases; bases with no gene match: 4. Germline values: CDR1 DFQATT, CDR2 SNEGSKA (reference sequence). The DNA of the CDR3 is TGCAGTGCTAGTAGTCTAGCGGGATACAATGAGCAGTTCTTC. Protein sequence: CSASSLAGYNEQFF.

The V gene is TRBV6-6, the J gene TRBJ2-3; D not resolved. Germline assignment: CDR1 MNHNY and CDR2 SVGAGI (reference sequence). With 0 bases removed from V and 0 bases from J, the gap between germline ends came to 10 bases. This CDR3 region has 16 residues. This CDR3 reads CASSYSVQDSTDTQYF. The CDR3, as DNA: TGTGCCAGCAGTTACTCGGTCCAGGATAGCACAGATACGCAGTATTTT.